This is a list of T cell receptor beta chains from one sample in a study of cytomegalovirus exposure and HLA in healthy donors. Only in-frame clones appear in the TCRdb table, and some are missing; sequencing was by immunoSEQ multiplex PCR. The specimen's table records about 200,000 clones. Sequencing was carried out using PBMCs. These receptor sequences come from a boy under 18 in good health and CMV-seronegative. Each CDR3 is given without its conserved first and last residue.

v_gene,j_gene,CDR3aa
TRBV4-1,TRBJ1-1,ASSLAGGGMNTEAF
TRBV19,TRBJ2-1,ASRVAGGSVNEQF
TRBV30,TRBJ1-5,AWSLTAGGQPQH
TRBV7-9,TRBJ2-7,ASSLGFGTAYYEQY
TRBV28,TRBJ1-1,ASSPVRRWDPNTEAF
TRBV7-2,TRBJ2-3,ASSLSGGSTDTQY
TRBV7-2,TRBJ2-7,ASSSTLAGAGEQY
TRBV5-1,TRBJ1-5,ASAQGTGDQPQH
TRBV15,TRBJ1-5,ATSRDPGGNQPQH
TRBV27,TRBJ1-1,ASSLDSRSMNTEAF
TRBV6-1,TRBJ2-7,ATTGTGVGEQY
TRBV7-9,TRBJ2-5,ASSQKETQY
TRBV4-2,TRBJ2-7,ASSQTLFGQGVYEQY
TRBV29-1,TRBJ2-1,SVPGVNFQLNEQF
TRBV5-4,TRBJ1-1,ASSLAGGNAEAF
TRBV30,TRBJ1-1,ACEGGFTEAF
TRBV28,TRBJ1-2,ASTLTVRYGYT
TRBV14,TRBJ2-3,ASRETGGIDTQY
TRBV6-5,TRBJ2-1,ASRKHDRANEQF
TRBV6-1,TRBJ1-1,ASSVDRVGNTEAF
TRBV7-2,TRBJ2-3,ASSRLGVGLGTQY
TRBV10-2,TRBJ2-1,ASIAGSSYNEQF
TRBV2,TRBJ2-6,ASSELQTGPGANVLT
TRBV15,TRBJ2-3,ATSSPTTSGVTDTQY
TRBV27,TRBJ1-6,ASSSLFRSPLH
TRBV27,TRBJ2-2,ASTLYGSDRGIRGTGELF
TRBV5-8,TRBJ1-3,ASNLGGGTIY
TRBV19,TRBJ1-3,ASNRQGTGNTIY
TRBV5-8,TRBJ2-5,ASSFRTYQETQY
TRBV20-1,TRBJ2-7,SARDNEQY
TRBV19,TRBJ1-2,ASSTTSAGNYGYT